This T cell receptor (beta chain) was sequenced for a study of cytomegalovirus exposure and HLA in healthy donors (dated by TCRdb to between 2016 and 2019). For context, the study as a whole: A later analysis indicated that the 100 to 150 validation repertoires were generated on the platform also employed for the approximately 670 repertoires of the first cohort. The study aimed to test whether signatures of past pathogen exposure could be identified by cataloging public T cell receptors. A separate validation cohort of roughly 120 different subjects was used in addition to the roughly 620-subject first cohort. The study combined high-throughput TCR immunosequencing, statistical association of individual TCRs with disease status, and machine learning to predict cytomegalovirus infection status. Overall study outcomes, separate from this receptor: It was suggested by the authors that the approach could potentially be generalized to other disease states and immunological phenotypes. Of the cluster scores, about 94% were above 0 in a later analysis, which found that TCRs clustered in the first cohort also tended to co-occur in the approximately 120 validation repertoires. Most TCR sequences were seen in very few donors, while some public TCRs were found in many individuals. Cytomegalovirus status was reported to be diagnosed by the classifier with high specificity and sensitivity in both the original and validation cohorts. A later analysis lacked HLA typing for the validation cohort, so it scored co-occurrence in that cohort across all 110 or so repertoires. A total of roughly 160 TCR beta chains were listed by the study as associated with cytomegalovirus. A few of the identified cytomegalovirus-associated TCR beta chains were confirmed in vitro to be specific for cytomegalovirus antigens.

With regard to this clone: It lacks a known antigen. The sample holds no much larger clone one base away, and base qualities are not on file.

The donors belonged to the validation cohort of roughly 120 subjects, which was separate from the approximately 700-subject first cohort. To prepare the library, the immunoSEQ multiplex PCR assay was applied. The authors' analysis ran thus. A statistical classification framework was built to diagnose cytomegalovirus status from the catalog of TCR beta chain sequences. TCRdb retrieved this table from immuneACCESS and kept in-frame rearrangements only. Not all clones are present; in checked studies, unresolved V genes account for under half, and no reason is known for the remainder. That table is the source of V, J and clone size, and D and trimming were worked out from the DNA. This sample holds approximately 230,000 clones; more than 85% were observed only once. The ten top clones hold approximately 12% of the sample. This clonotype was obtained from a young man in good health and CMV-seropositive. The sample comprised PBMCs.

Read as DNA, the sequence is TGTGCCAGCAGCTTAGAGGGAGAGGCTGGCTATGGCTACACCTTC. Its product reads: CASSLEGEAGYGYTF. The chain is encoded by TRBV5-4 joined to TRBJ1-2; no D gene call is confident. Trimming removed 2 bases from V and 4 bases from J, leaving 15 bases between the germline ends. Based on the germline V gene (reference sequence), the CDR1 and CDR2 sequences are SGHNT and YYREEE. CDR3 length: 15 amino acids, cysteine to phenylalanine. Only CDR3 DNA is held: 45 bases, read in frame from base 1.